One sample yielded the 10 T cell receptor beta chains listed below, sequenced in a study of cytomegalovirus exposure and HLA in healthy donors. Use of 60 Vbeta and 13 Jbeta primers characterized the PCR. Method: immunoSEQ multiplex PCR; TCRdb's copy keeps in-frame clones and lacks some. The sample lists about 42,000 clones, roughly 47% occurring once. Sequencing was performed on PBMCs. The receptors originated from a human donor in good health.

This chain joins TRBV15 and TRBJ2-7, with TRBD1 identical over 7 bases. Looked up from germline, CDR1 is LNHNV and CDR2 is YYDKDF (reference sequence). This CDR3 contains 15 residues. V dropped 3 bases and J dropped 2; count of bases not matched to a gene: 7. CDR3 bases: TGTGCCACCAGCAGCGGGGACAGAAAGACCTACGAGCAGTACTTC. The encoded protein is CATSSGDRKTYEQYF.

This clone was counted a few times. The gene calls are TRBV7-9 and TRBJ2-1; 9 positions agree with TRBD2. Per the germline V gene, CDR1 is SEHNR and CDR2 is FQNEAQ (reference sequence). The CDR3 is 16 amino acids. With V trimmed by 5 bases and J by 3 bases, 8 bases remained unmatched. This CDR3 is CASSPAGGRIYNEQFF. Written as DNA, the CDR3 is TGTGCCAGCAGCCCCGCGGGGGGGAGGATCTACAATGAGCAGTTCTTC.

The gene calls are TRBV15 and TRBJ2-5; possible D gene TRBD2, 5 bases. The tail of the sequence fits TRBJ2-7 better, so the J call may be wrong. The V gene's germline CDR1 is LNHNV and CDR2 YYDKDF (reference sequence). The CDR3 spans 16 residues. This chain's CDR3 is CATSRGSAGTSYEQYF. DNA for the CDR3: TGTGCCACCAGCAGAGGATCGGCGGGCACCTCCTACGAGCAGTACTTC.

A few counts support this clone. The chain combines TRBV18 with TRBJ2-2; D is undetermined. CDR1 KGHSH and CDR2 LQKENI come from the germline V gene. The CDR3 extends over 13 amino acids. V lost 3 bases and J lost 5, with 7 bases in between. The CDR3 DNA follows: TGTGCCAGCTCACCGACACTGACCGGGGAGCTGTTTTTT. This translates into CASSPTLTGELFF.

By sample share, this clone is medium-sized. The CDR3 sequence: CATSREAGGTGELFF. DNA for the CDR3: TGTGCCACCAGCAGAGAGGCAGGGGGCACCGGGGAGCTGTTTTTT. V is TRBV15 and J is TRBJ2-2; TRBD1 aligns across 7 bases. The V gene's germline CDR1 is LNHNV and CDR2 YYDKDF (reference sequence). The trim removed 0 bases at V and 4 bases at J, leaving 2 bases unmatched. CDR3 length equals 15 residues.

This clone was counted between two and nine times. The rearrangement links TRBV9 to TRBJ1-4; 7 positions agree with TRBD1. V lost 0 bases and J lost 3; bases outside the gene matches: 8. The germline V gene encodes CDR1 SGDLS and CDR2 YYNGEE. The CDR3 consists of 17 residues. The CDR3 region has the DNA TGTGCCAGCAGCGTAGGACAGGGAGTAGGCCCTAATGAAAAACTGTTTTTT. Protein product: CASSVGQGVGPNEKLFF.

This clone has a handful of counts. The chain is built from TRBV5-1 and TRBJ2-7; 11 bases align to TRBD1. Germline-derived CDR1 and CDR2 are SGHRS and YFSETQ. With V trimmed by 3 bases and J by 4 bases, 3 bases remained unmatched. The CDR3 spans 14 residues. The CDR3 spells CASSWGQGDYEQYF. The CDR3 DNA reads TGCGCCAGCAGCTGGGGACAGGGGGATTACGAGCAGTACTTC.

This chain connects TRBV7-9 to TRBJ2-7; 10 nucleotides match TRBD1. The CDR3 spans 15 residues. In germline, CDR1 is SEHNR, CDR2 FQNEAQ (reference sequence). The trim removed 3 bases at V and 3 bases at J, leaving 5 bases unmatched. CDR3 sequence reads: CASSFPGTGVYEQYF. CDR3 DNA: TGTGCCAGCAGCTTCCCCGGGACAGGGGTCTACGAGCAGTACTTC.

This clone has only a few counts. The chain recombines TRBV28 with TRBJ1-5, with 8 bases matching TRBD1. The CDR3 runs 15 residues. The V gene's germline CDR1 is MDHEN and CDR2 SYDVKM. After removal of 9 bases from V and 3 bases from J, the junction contained 10 bases not matched to a gene. The CDR3 protein is CASLLQGGFNQPQHF. CDR3 DNA sequence: TGTGCCAGTTTATTACAGGGGGGGTTCAATCAGCCCCAGCATTTT. Using reference TRBV28 and TRBJ1-5 for the parts outside the CDR3, the full variable domain is DVKVTQSSRYLVKRTGEKVFLECVQDMDHENMFWYRQDPGLGLRLIYFSYDVKMKEKGDIPEGYSVSREKKERFSLILESASTNQTSMYLCASLLQGGFNQPQHFGDGTRLSIL.

The chain carries TRBV4-1 and TRBJ1-2; 10 bases are shared with TRBD1. V lost 4 bases, J lost 4 bases, and 6 bases stayed unmatched. This CDR3 spans 15 amino acids. Germline CDR1 reads MGHRA; CDR2 reads YSYEKL. The CDR3 loop is CASSPGGTGAYGYTF. The CDR3 DNA reads TGCGCCAGCAGCCCCGGCGGGACAGGGGCCTATGGCTACACCTTC.